The T cell receptor (beta chain) under discussion was sequenced for a study of blood T cells in healthy people across ages. Primers used in a second PCR of roughly 6 to 11 cycles were a sample-barcoded 5' primer and a J-beta primer mix. TCRdb processed the 5' RACE reads anew with MiXCR; each CDR3 protein has one entry. The table has hundreds of thousands of distinct CDR3 sequences, under 45% seen once. Each individual donor underwent a draw of roughly 10 milliliters of peripheral blood. The CDR3 sequence is 15 residues long. The germline V and J ends were trimmed by 0 bases and 0 bases, with 10 bases remaining between them. CDR1 and CDR2 from the germline V gene are SQVTM and ANQGSEA. This clonotype was detected a few times.

This chain uses TRBV29-1 with TRBJ2-3; the D gene is possibly TRBD1 (6 bases). Material: blood. This TCR came from a man in his sixties in good health. Written as DNA, the CDR3 is TGCAGCGTTGAAGATCTGAGGGGGAGCACAGATACGCAGTATTTT. Protein: CSVEDLRGSTDTQYF.